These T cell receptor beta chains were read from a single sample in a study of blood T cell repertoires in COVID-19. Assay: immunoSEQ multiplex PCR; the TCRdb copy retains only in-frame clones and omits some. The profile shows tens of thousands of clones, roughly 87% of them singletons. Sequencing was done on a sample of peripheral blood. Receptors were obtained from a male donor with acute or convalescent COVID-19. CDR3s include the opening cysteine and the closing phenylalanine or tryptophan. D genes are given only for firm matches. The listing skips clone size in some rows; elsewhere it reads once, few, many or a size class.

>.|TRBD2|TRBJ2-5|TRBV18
TGTGCCAGCTCTCCTCTAGCGGCGGGGATAGAGACCCAGTACTTC
CASSPLAAGIETQYF
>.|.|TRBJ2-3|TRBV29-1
TGCAGCGTCAGGGTGACGTTGAGCACAGATACGCAGTATTTT
CSVRVTLSTDTQYF
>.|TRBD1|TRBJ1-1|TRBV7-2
TGTGCCAGCAGCAGACAGGGGCCAGGAGGAAATACTGAAGCTTTCTTT
CASSRQGPGGNTEAFF
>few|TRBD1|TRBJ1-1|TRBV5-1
TGCGCCAGCCGGGACAGGGGAAACACTGAAGCTTTCTTT
CASRDRGNTEAFF
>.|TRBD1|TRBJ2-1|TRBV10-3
TGTGCCACCGGACAGGGGAAGGATGAGCAGTTCTTC
CATGQGKDEQFF
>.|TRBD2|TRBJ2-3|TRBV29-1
TGCAGCTTCGGGGGGTCCGTAGATACGCAGTATTTT
CSFGGSVDTQYF
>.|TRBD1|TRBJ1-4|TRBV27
TGTGCCAGCAGTACAGGGGCAGCTAATGAAAAACTGTTTTTT
CASSTGAANEKLFF
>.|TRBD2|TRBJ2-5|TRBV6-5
TGTGCCAGCAGTCCCTCCGGGGGGGGGCAGACCCAGTACTTC
CASSPSGGGQTQYF
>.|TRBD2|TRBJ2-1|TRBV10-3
TGTGCCACCACAACTAGCGGGGGGTACAATGAGCAGTTCTTC
CATTTSGGYNEQFF
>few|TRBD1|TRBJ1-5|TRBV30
TGTGCCTGGGCCGGGACAGGGTACAATCAGCCCCAGCATTTT
CAWAGTGYNQPQHF
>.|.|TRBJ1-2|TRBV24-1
TGTGCCACCAGTGGGGCAGAGAATCTCTATGGCTACACCTTC
CATSGAENLYGYTF
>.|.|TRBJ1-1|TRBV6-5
TGTGCCAGCCGCAGGGGACCGAACACTGAAGCTTTCTTT
CASRRGPNTEAFF
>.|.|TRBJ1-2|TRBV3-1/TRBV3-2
TGTGCCAGCAGCCTACAGGAGAATGGCTACACCTTC
CASSLQENGYTF
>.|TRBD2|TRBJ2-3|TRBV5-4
TGTGCCAGCAGCTTGGCTAGCGGGGGCCTCACAGATACGCAGTATTTT
CASSLASGGLTDTQYF
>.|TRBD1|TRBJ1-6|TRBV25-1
TGTGCCAGCACCCCGGGGACAGGCTATAATTCACCCCTCCACTTT
CASTPGTGYNSPLHF
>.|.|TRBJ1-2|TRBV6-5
TGTGCCAGCGGGAGGGGGAACGGCTACACCTTC
CASGRGNGYTF
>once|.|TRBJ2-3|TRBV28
TGTGCCAGCAGTTCGTGGGGAGGACCCACCTCGACAGATACGCAGTATTTT
CASSSWGGPTSTDTQYF
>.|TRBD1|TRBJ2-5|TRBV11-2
TGTGCCAGCACCGGTAGGGGGCCCAACAGCCAAGAGACCCAGTACTTC
CASTGRGPNSQETQYF
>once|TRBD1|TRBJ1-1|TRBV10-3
TGTGCCATCAGTGCGACAGGACAGGGGGTTTCTGAAGCTTTCTTT
CAISATGQGVSEAFF
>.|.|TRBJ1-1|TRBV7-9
TGTGCCAGCAGCTTAGGGCAGAACACTGAAGCTTTCTTT
CASSLGQNTEAFF
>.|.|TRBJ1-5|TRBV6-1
TGTGCCAGCAGTGAAGCCGCGGGGGGAGGACAGCCCCAGCATTTT
CASSEAAGGGQPQHF
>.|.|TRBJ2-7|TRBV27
TGTGCCAGCAGTCAATATGGACAAGCCGAGCAGTACTTC
CASSQYGQAEQYF
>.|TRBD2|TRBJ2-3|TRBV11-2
TGTGCCAGCACCACGAGCCTAGCGGGGGGTCGAGATACGCAGTATTTT
CASTTSLAGGRDTQYF
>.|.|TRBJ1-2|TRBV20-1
TGCAGTGCTAGTAGCCCTCAACAGGGACACTATGGCTACACCTTC
CSASSPQQGHYGYTF
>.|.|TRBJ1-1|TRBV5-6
TGTGCCAGCAGCCCTACAGGGTACAGAGAAGCTTTCTTT
CASSPTGYREAFF
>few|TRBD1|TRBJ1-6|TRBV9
TGTGCCAGCAGCCCCGAGGGGGCCGGCTTAGGTTCACCCCTCCACTTT
CASSPEGAGLGSPLHF
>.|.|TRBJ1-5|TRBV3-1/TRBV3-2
TGTGCCAGCAGCCCCTTTAGTAGCAATCAGCCCCAGCATTTT
CASSPFSSNQPQHF
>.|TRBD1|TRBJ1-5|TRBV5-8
TGTGCCAGCAGCCGCCCGGGACAGGGGGCACAGCCCCAGCATTTT
CASSRPGQGAQPQHF
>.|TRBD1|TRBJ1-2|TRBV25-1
TGTGCCAGCACCCCGGGACAGAACTATGGCTACACCTTC
CASTPGQNYGYTF
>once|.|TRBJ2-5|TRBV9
TGTGCCAGCAGCGGGGGACTCACCTTGGAAGAGACCCAGTACTTC
CASSGGLTLEETQYF
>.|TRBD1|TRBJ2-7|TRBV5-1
TGCGCCAGCAGCATCCGGGACAGGGATGACGAGCAGTACTTC
CASSIRDRDDEQYF
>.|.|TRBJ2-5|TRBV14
TGTGCCAGCAGCCACCCCCTCCAAGAGACCCAGTACTTC
CASSHPLQETQYF
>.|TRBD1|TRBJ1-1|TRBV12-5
TGTGCTAGTGTTCCAGGGGGCTATGGTGAAGCTTTCTTT
CASVPGGYGEAFF
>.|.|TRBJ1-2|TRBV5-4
TGTGCCAGCAGCTCCCAGGGGAAGGAAGGCTACACCTTC
CASSSQGKEGYTF
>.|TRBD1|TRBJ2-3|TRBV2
TGTGCCAGCAGTGGAAGGGGGCAGGCAGATACGCAGTATTTT
CASSGRGQADTQYF
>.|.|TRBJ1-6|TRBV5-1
TGCGCCAGCAGCTTGGATTCGCAGAATTCACCCCTCCACTTT
CASSLDSQNSPLHF
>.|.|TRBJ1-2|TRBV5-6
TGTGCCAGCAGCTTTAACAGGGCCGATGGCTACACCTTC
CASSFNRADGYTF
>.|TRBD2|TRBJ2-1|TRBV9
TGTGCCAGCAGCGAACCTAGCGGGGGGGCCTGGGTTGAGCAGTTCTTC
CASSEPSGGAWVEQFF
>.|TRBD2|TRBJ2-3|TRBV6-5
TGTGCCAGCAGGGCGGGGGACCACACAGATACGCAGTATTTT
CASRAGDHTDTQYF
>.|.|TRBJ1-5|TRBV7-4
TGTGCCAGCAGCTTAACCCCCGTTTCGCCCTATAGCAATCAGCCCCAGCATTTT
CASSLTPVSPYSNQPQHF
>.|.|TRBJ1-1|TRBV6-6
TGTGCCAGCAGTACCCGGACAGAGAATATCGAAGCTTTCTTT
CASSTRTENIEAFF
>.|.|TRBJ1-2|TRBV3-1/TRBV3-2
TGTGCCAGCAGCCAAGCGGGAAATAACTATGGCTACACCTTC
CASSQAGNNYGYTF
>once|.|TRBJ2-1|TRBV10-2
TGCGCCAGCGGAAGACAGGTAAACAATGAGCAGTTCTTC
CASGRQVNNEQFF
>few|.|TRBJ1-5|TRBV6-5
TGTGCCAGCAGCCGTCAGGCGTTGGGTCAGCCCCAGCATTTT
CASSRQALGQPQHF
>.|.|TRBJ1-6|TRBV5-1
TGCGCCAGCAGCTTGGAGACTCCAGGGATTGATAATTCACCCCTCCACTTT
CASSLETPGIDNSPLHF
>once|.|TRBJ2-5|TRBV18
TGTGCCAGCTCACCTCAGGGCGGTGGCCAAGAGACCCAGTACTTC
CASSPQGGGQETQYF
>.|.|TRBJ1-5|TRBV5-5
TGTGCCAGCAGCTTGTCAGGGAGGAATCAGCCCCAGCATTTT
CASSLSGRNQPQHF
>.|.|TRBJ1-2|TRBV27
TGTGCCAGCAGTCTCATTCCATTGGACAGTTCAAACTATGGCTACACCTTC
CASSLIPLDSSNYGYTF
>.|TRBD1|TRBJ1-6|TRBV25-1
TGTGCCAGCAGACCCCCACAGGGGCGGGATTCACCCCTCCACTTT
CASRPPQGRDSPLHF
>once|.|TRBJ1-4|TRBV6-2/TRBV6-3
TGTGCCAGCAGTTACTCGAGGCAGCAAAAACTGTTTTTT
CASSYSRQQKLFF
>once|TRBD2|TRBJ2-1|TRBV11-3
TGTGCCAGCAGCTTACTCGGGACTAACTACAATGAGCAGTTCTTC
CASSLLGTNYNEQFF
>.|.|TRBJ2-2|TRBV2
TGTGCCAGCAGTGAAACGGGGTGGGACACCGGGGAGCTGTTTTTT
CASSETGWDTGELFF
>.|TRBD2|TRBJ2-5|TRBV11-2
TGTGCCAGCACTCTGGGAGGGGAGACCCAGTACTTC
CASTLGGETQYF
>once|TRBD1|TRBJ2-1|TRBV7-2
TGTGCCAGCAGCTCCCCGGACAGGGCTACGGTTGAGCAGTTCTTC
CASSSPDRATVEQFF
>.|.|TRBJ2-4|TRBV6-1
TGTGCCAGCAGTGAGCCCGCCCAGGCCATTCAGTACTTC
CASSEPAQAIQYF
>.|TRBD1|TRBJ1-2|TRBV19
TGTGCCAGTAGTCGGGGCTTGGGACAGGACGAGGGCTACACCTTC
CASSRGLGQDEGYTF
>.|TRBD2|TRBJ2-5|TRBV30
TGTGCCTGGAATTTACTAGCGGGGGGGGAGACCCAGTACTTC
CAWNLLAGGETQYF